The rows below give T cell receptor beta chains drawn from one sample of a study of cytomegalovirus exposure and HLA in healthy donors. Produced via immunoSEQ multiplex PCR; TCRdb's table is partial and in-frame only. The data contain about 140,000 clones, approximately 79% of them singletons. Sequenced sample: PBMCs. All receptors come from a woman aged 45-60 years in good health and CMV-seropositive. Each CDR3 is given with its conserved first and last residue. A D gene is named only where the DNA matches it firmly. Part of the rows lack a size; the others show once, few, many or a class for expanded clones.

clone size | J gene | V gene | D gene | CDR3 protein | CDR3 DNA
. | TRBJ1-2 | TRBV10-3 | . | CAISVTNDGYTF | TGTGCCATCAGTGTAACTAACGATGGCTACACCTTC
once | TRBJ1-2 | TRBV6-5 | . | CASSYPEGGYTF | TGTGCCAGCAGTTACCCCGAGGGTGGCTACACCTTC
. | TRBJ2-1 | TRBV15 | . | CATSRDLTVAYNEQFF | TGTGCCACCAGCAGAGATTTGACAGTAGCCTACAATGAGCAGTTCTTC
. | TRBJ1-2 | TRBV5-3 | . | CARSMGEAGGYTF | TGTGCCAGAAGCATGGGGGAGGCCGGAGGCTACACCTTC
. | TRBJ1-1 | TRBV23-1 | . | CASPLLWLNTEAFF | TGCGCCAGCCCCCTCCTCTGGCTTAACACTGAAGCTTTCTTT
. | TRBJ1-1 | TRBV19 | . | CASSEQNTEAFF | TGTGCCAGTAGCGAACAGAACACTGAAGCTTTCTTT
. | TRBJ2-2 | TRBV7-2 | TRBD2 | CAFSRGGSSGELFF | TGTGCCTTTTCTCGGGGGGGCTCAAGCGGGGAGCTGTTTTTT
. | TRBJ2-5 | TRBV7-3 | . | CATSRGAAETQYF | TGTGCCACCTCCCGGGGGGCGGCGGAGACCCAGTACTTC
. | TRBJ1-1 | TRBV10-3 | TRBD1 | CAIRDPRGQGVPNTEAFF | TGTGCCATCAGAGATCCTCGGGGACAGGGGGTTCCAAACACTGAAGCTTTCTTT
. | TRBJ1-2 | TRBV27 | . | CASGARNNYGYTF | TGTGCCAGCGGAGCCCGGAACAACTATGGCTACACCTTC
. | TRBJ2-7 | TRBV7-6 | TRBD1 | CASSSRTGYHEQYF | TGTGCCAGCAGCTCGAGGACAGGGTATCACGAGCAGTACTTC